A single T cell receptor beta chain is shown here with its context. The target antigen is unknown. Assay used: immunoSEQ multiplex PCR; TCRdb lists only in-frame clones, some missing. The sample lists about 2.1 million clones; 93% were seen once. Cells designated naive CD8 were CD45RO-negative and were positively selected for CCR7, with terminally differentiated effector memory CD45RA+ cells excluded. The source of the sample is a study of shared clonotypes between healthy human individuals. The overall study: A donor's plate count was three for CD4 naive and three for CD4 memory; CD8 naive had two and CD8 memory one.

Whole-study results and caveats: How much donors shared clonotypes was expected to be affected by sequencing depth.

This receptor was identified in a man aged 18 to 35 in good health. Some clones in this sample may be carry-over from other donors' samples. Sequences were obtained from naive CD8+ T cells from PBMCs.

CDR3 loop: CASRKRTPGAKNIQYF. As DNA, the CDR3 is TGTGCCAGCAGGAAAAGGACCCCCGGGGCCAAAAACATTCAGTACTTC. J is TRBJ2-4 and V is TRBV5-6, with unresolved D. The CDR3 is 16 amino acids. Trimming cost V 5 bases and J 1 base, with 16 bases left between them. Germline loops: CDR1 SGHDT, CDR2 YYEEEE.